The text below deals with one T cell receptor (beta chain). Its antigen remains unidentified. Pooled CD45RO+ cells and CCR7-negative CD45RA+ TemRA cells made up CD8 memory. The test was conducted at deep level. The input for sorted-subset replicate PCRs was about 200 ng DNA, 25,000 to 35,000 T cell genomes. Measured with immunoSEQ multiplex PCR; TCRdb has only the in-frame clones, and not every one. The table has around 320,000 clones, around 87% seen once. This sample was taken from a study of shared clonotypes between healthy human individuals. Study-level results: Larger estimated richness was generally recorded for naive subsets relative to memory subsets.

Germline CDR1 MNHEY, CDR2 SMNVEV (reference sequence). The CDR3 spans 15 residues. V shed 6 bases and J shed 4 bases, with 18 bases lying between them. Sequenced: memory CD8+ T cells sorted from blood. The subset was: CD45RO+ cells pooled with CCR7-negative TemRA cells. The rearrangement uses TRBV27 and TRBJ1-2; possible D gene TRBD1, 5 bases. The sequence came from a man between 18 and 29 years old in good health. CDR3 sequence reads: CASSPLEWGAYGYTF. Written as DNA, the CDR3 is TGTGCCAGCAGCCCACTGGAATGGGGCGCCTATGGCTACACCTTC.